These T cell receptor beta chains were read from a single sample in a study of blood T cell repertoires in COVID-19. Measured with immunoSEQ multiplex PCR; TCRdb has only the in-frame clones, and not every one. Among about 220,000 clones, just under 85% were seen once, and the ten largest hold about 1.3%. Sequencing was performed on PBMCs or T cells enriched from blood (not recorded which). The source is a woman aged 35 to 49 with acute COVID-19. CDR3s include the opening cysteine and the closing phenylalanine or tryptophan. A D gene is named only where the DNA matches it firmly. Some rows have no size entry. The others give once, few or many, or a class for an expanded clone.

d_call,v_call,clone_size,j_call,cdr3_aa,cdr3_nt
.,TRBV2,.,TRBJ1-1,CASSVPIEEAFF,TGTGCCAGCAGTGTGCCCATAGAAGAAGCTTTCTTT
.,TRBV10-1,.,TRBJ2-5,CASSGGVGTETQYF,TGCGCCAGCAGTGGCGGGGTAGGCACGGAGACCCAGTACTTC
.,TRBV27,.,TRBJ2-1,CASKPSARELRNEQFF,TGTGCCAGCAAACCCTCCGCACGGGAGTTGAGGAATGAGCAGTTCTTC
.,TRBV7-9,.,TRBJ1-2,CASGNQGKHVFYTF,TGTGCCAGCGGAAACCAGGGGAAGCATGTGTTTTACACCTTC
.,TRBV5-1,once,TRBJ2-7,CASSRTYTYEQYF,TGCGCCAGCAGCCGGACATACACCTACGAGCAGTACTTC
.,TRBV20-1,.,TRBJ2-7,CSARQEPEQYF,TGCAGTGCCAGACAAGAGCCCGAGCAGTACTTC
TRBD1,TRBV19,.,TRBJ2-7,CASSRTGVYEQYF,TGTGCCAGTTCGAGGACAGGGGTCTACGAGCAGTACTTC
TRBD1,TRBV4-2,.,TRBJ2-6,CASSQEGQGLHGANVLTF,TGTGCCAGCAGCCAAGAAGGACAGGGCCTCCATGGGGCCAACGTCCTGACTTTC
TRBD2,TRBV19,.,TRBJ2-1,CASSVTSGVRYNEQFF,TGTGCCAGTAGTGTAACTAGCGGAGTACGATACAATGAGCAGTTCTTC
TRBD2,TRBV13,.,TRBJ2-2,CASSQTSGAGTGELFF,TGTGCCAGCAGCCAGACTAGCGGGGCGGGCACCGGGGAGCTGTTTTTT
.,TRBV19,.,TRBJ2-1,CASSIGLGQGGSNEQFF,TGTGCCAGTAGTATTGGTTTGGGGCAGGGTGGCTCCAATGAGCAGTTCTTC
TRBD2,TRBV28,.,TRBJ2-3,CASSLWLAGATDTQYF,TGTGCCAGCAGTTTATGGTTAGCGGGAGCAACAGATACGCAGTATTTT
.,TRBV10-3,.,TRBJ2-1,CAISDGGSSYNEQFF,TGTGCCATCAGTGATGGCGGAAGCTCCTACAATGAGCAGTTCTTC
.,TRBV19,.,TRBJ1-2,CASSQQGSQDGYTF,TGTGCCAGTAGTCAACAGGGTAGTCAGGATGGCTACACCTTC
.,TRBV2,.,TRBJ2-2,CASSLLRGGELFF,TGTGCCAGCTCCCTCCTAAGGGGCGGGGAGCTGTTTTTT
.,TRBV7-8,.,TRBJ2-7,CASSSIDTYTYEQYF,TGTGCCAGCAGCTCAATAGACACCTATACCTACGAGCAGTACTTC
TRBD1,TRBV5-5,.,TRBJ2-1,CASSPTGGFGEQFF,TGTGCCAGCAGCCCGACAGGGGGGTTCGGTGAGCAGTTCTTC
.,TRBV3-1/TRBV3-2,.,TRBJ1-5,CASSHQGYQPQHF,TGTGCCAGCAGCCATCAGGGATACCAGCCCCAGCATTTT
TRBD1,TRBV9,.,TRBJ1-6,CASSKQGASYNSPLHF,TGTGCCAGCAGCAAACAGGGGGCCTCCTATAATTCACCCCTCCACTTT
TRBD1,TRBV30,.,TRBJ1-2,CAWDRGRDGYTF,TGTGCCTGGGACAGGGGACGAGATGGCTACACCTTC
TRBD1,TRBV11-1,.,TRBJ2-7,CASSPGTGAYEQYF,TGTGCCAGCAGTCCCGGGACAGGGGCCTACGAGCAGTACTTC
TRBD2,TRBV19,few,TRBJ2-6,CASSKFAGVSGANVLTF,TGTGCCAGTAGTAAATTTGCGGGGGTCTCTGGGGCCAACGTCCTGACTTTC
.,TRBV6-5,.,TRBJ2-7,CASSRGPPLEQYF,TGTGCCAGCAGTCGCGGCCCTCCCCTCGAGCAGTACTTC
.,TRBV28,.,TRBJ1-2,CASSPGDSRGVLSYGYTF,TGTGCCAGCAGTCCGGGAGACAGTCGGGGGGTTTTGAGCTATGGCTACACCTTC
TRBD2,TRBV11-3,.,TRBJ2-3,CASSQGLAGGYSTDTQYF,TGTGCCAGCAGCCAAGGACTAGCGGGGGGGTACAGCACAGATACGCAGTATTTT
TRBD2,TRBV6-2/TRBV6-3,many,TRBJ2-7,CASSLPRSGSSGGSYSYEQYF,TGTGCCAGCAGTCTTCCACGCAGCGGTTCTAGCGGGGGGTCCTACTCCTACGAGCAGTACTTC
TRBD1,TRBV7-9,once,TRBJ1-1,CASSLGTGGLTEAFF,TGTGCCAGCAGCTTAGGGACAGGGGGCCTAACTGAAGCTTTCTTT
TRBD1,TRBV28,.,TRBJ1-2,CASSTTGGGYGYTF,TGTGCCAGCAGTACGACAGGGGGCGGGTATGGCTACACCTTC
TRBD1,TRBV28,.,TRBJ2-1,CASSRLDRVMNEQFF,TGTGCCAGCAGTCGTTTGGACAGGGTGATGAATGAGCAGTTCTTC
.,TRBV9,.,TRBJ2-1,CASSPFGEGGYNEQFF,TGTGCCAGCAGCCCGTTTGGGGAGGGGGGCTACAATGAGCAGTTCTTC
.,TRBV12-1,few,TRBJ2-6,CASSSGTGTGANVLTF,TGTGCCAGCAGCTCGGGGACAGGGACTGGGGCCAACGTCCTGACTTTC
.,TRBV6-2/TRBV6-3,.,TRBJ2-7,CASSRRAGPWDEQYF,TGTGCCAGCAGCCGCCGAGCTGGGCCGTGGGACGAGCAGTACTTC
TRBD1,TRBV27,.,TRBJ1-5,CASSLRTGNQPQHF,TGTGCCAGCAGTTTACGGACAGGGAATCAGCCCCAGCATTTT
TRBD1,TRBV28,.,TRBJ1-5,CASSSSFGQGAYQPQHF,TGTGCCAGCAGTTCTTCTTTTGGACAGGGGGCCTATCAGCCCCAGCATTTT
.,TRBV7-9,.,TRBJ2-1,CASSLYGDLRNNEQFF,TGTGCCAGCAGCTTATACGGGGATCTAAGGAACAATGAGCAGTTCTTC
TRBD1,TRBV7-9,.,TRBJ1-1,CASSLSSGQGNTEAFF,TGTGCCAGCAGCTTATCCTCGGGACAGGGGAATACTGAAGCTTTCTTT
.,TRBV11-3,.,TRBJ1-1,CASSLTRGTEAFF,TGTGCCAGCAGCTTAACCAGGGGCACTGAAGCTTTCTTT
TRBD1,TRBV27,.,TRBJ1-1,CASSLSTGGATEAFF,TGTGCCAGCAGTTTATCGACAGGGGGAGCCACTGAAGCTTTCTTT
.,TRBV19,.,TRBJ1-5,CASRSRQDNQPQHF,TGTGCCAGTAGATCTCGACAGGACAATCAGCCCCAGCATTTT
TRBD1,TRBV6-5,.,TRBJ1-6,CASSSTGRDSPLHF,TGTGCCAGCAGTTCGACAGGGAGAGATTCACCCCTCCACTTT
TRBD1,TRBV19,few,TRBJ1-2,CASSSRGRDSHVGYTF,TGTGCCAGTAGTTCTAGGGGCCGGGACAGCCATGTTGGCTACACCTTC
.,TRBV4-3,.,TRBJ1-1,CASSQDLTANTEAFF,TGCGCCAGCAGCCAAGATTTGACAGCGAACACTGAAGCTTTCTTT
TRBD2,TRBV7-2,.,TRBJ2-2,CASRLAGSGELFF,TGTGCCAGTCGGCTAGCGGGATCTGGGGAGCTGTTTTTT